A selection of T cell receptor beta chains follows, all from one sample in a study of T cell responses to AZD1222 COVID-19 vaccine. Clones were sequenced by immunoSEQ multiplex PCR, and TCRdb holds only the in-frame ones, with some missing. The sample shows roughly 120,000 clones, around 89% of them seen only once. Sequenced material: peripheral blood, taken 28 days after the second AZD1222 dose. All receptors derive from an adult who received the AZD1222 COVID-19 vaccine. CDR3s include the opening cysteine and the closing phenylalanine or tryptophan. The D gene is left open where the match is weak. Rows may omit the clone size; those that give it use once, few, many or a size class.

abundance: NA
j_gene: TRBJ2-1
v_gene: TRBV19
d_gene: NA
CDR3aa: CASSRGYNEQFF
CDR3nt: TGTGCCAGTAGTCGGGGCTACAATGAGCAGTTCTTC

abundance: NA
j_gene: TRBJ2-7
v_gene: TRBV6-2/TRBV6-3
d_gene: TRBD1
CDR3aa: CASSYETGGSHEQYF
CDR3nt: TGTGCCAGCAGTTACGAGACAGGGGGTTCCCACGAGCAGTACTTC

abundance: NA
j_gene: TRBJ2-7
v_gene: TRBV6-2/TRBV6-3
d_gene: NA
CDR3aa: CASSYSDSYEQYF
CDR3nt: TGTGCCAGCAGTTACTCAGATTCCTACGAGCAGTACTTC

abundance: NA
j_gene: TRBJ2-6
v_gene: TRBV24-1
d_gene: NA
CDR3aa: CATSDLGGNSGANVLTF
CDR3nt: TGTGCCACCAGTGATTTGGGGGGGAACTCTGGGGCCAACGTCCTGACTTTC

abundance: NA
j_gene: TRBJ2-6
v_gene: TRBV19
d_gene: NA
CDR3aa: CASKGMVSGANVLTF
CDR3nt: TGTGCCAGTAAAGGGATGGTCTCTGGGGCCAACGTCCTGACTTTC

abundance: once
j_gene: TRBJ1-2
v_gene: TRBV5-1
d_gene: NA
CDR3aa: CASSPSLGGGYGYTF
CDR3nt: TGCGCCAGCAGCCCTAGCTTAGGGGGTGGCTATGGCTACACCTTC

abundance: NA
j_gene: TRBJ1-5
v_gene: TRBV30
d_gene: NA
CDR3aa: CATSRTSNQPQHF
CDR3nt: TGTGCAACGAGCAGGACTAGCAATCAGCCCCAGCATTTT

abundance: NA
j_gene: TRBJ2-7
v_gene: TRBV28
d_gene: TRBD1
CDR3aa: CASSLFLRDRGPYEQYF
CDR3nt: TGTGCCAGCAGTTTATTCCTCCGGGACAGGGGGCCCTACGAGCAGTACTTC

abundance: NA
j_gene: TRBJ1-2
v_gene: TRBV10-2
d_gene: TRBD1
CDR3aa: CASSESQLRIRTGELYGYTF
CDR3nt: TGCGCCAGCAGTGAGTCCCAACTAAGAATAAGGACAGGTGAACTCTATGGCTACACCTTC

abundance: NA
j_gene: TRBJ1-5
v_gene: TRBV9
d_gene: NA
CDR3aa: CASSVFENQPQHF
CDR3nt: TGTGCCAGCAGCGTCTTTGAGAATCAGCCCCAGCATTTT

abundance: NA
j_gene: TRBJ2-5
v_gene: TRBV6-2/TRBV6-3
d_gene: TRBD2
CDR3aa: CASSYVGLAGQETQYF
CDR3nt: TGTGCCAGCAGTTATGTGGGACTAGCGGGCCAAGAGACCCAGTACTTC

abundance: NA
j_gene: TRBJ1-5
v_gene: TRBV6-2/TRBV6-3
d_gene: TRBD1
CDR3aa: CASSPDRERSNQPQHF
CDR3nt: TGTGCCAGCAGTCCAGACAGGGAGAGGAGCAATCAGCCCCAGCATTTT

abundance: NA
j_gene: TRBJ1-1
v_gene: TRBV6-5
d_gene: NA
CDR3aa: CASSYLGWSNPFEAFF
CDR3nt: TGTGCCAGCAGTTACTTAGGTTGGTCAAACCCCTTTGAAGCTTTCTTT

abundance: many
j_gene: TRBJ1-6
v_gene: TRBV6-1
d_gene: TRBD1
CDR3aa: CASSVEDRAYNSPLHF
CDR3nt: TGTGCCAGCAGTGTAGAAGACAGGGCCTATAATTCACCCCTCCACTTT

abundance: NA
j_gene: TRBJ2-6
v_gene: TRBV7-2
d_gene: NA
CDR3aa: CASSTQPGAGANVLTF
CDR3nt: TGTGCCAGCAGCACCCAGCCAGGGGCTGGGGCCAACGTCCTGACTTTC

abundance: NA
j_gene: TRBJ1-5
v_gene: TRBV6-6
d_gene: NA
CDR3aa: CASSYSGAQPQHF
CDR3nt: TGTGCCAGCAGTTACTCGGGGGCTCAGCCCCAGCATTTT

abundance: once
j_gene: TRBJ1-4
v_gene: TRBV11-2
d_gene: TRBD1
CDR3aa: CASSPRQGESRKLFF
CDR3nt: TGTGCCAGCAGCCCGAGACAGGGCGAGTCTAGGAAACTGTTTTTT

abundance: NA
j_gene: TRBJ1-6
v_gene: TRBV18
d_gene: NA
CDR3aa: CASSADSPSPLHF
CDR3nt: TGTGCCAGCTCAGCGGACAGCCCTTCACCCCTCCACTTT

abundance: NA
j_gene: TRBJ1-2
v_gene: TRBV19
d_gene: NA
CDR3aa: CASTEVGGSYTF
CDR3nt: TGTGCCAGTACCGAAGTCGGGGGCAGCTACACCTTC

abundance: NA
j_gene: TRBJ2-1
v_gene: TRBV12-3/TRBV12-4
d_gene: NA
CDR3aa: CASSLGHNEQFF
CDR3nt: TGTGCCAGCAGTTTGGGTCACAATGAGCAGTTCTTC

abundance: NA
j_gene: TRBJ2-7
v_gene: TRBV5-1
d_gene: TRBD1
CDR3aa: CASSLAAVSQGMGEQYF
CDR3nt: TGCGCCAGCAGCTTGGCCGCTGTCTCACAGGGGATGGGCGAGCAGTACTTC

abundance: NA
j_gene: TRBJ2-7
v_gene: TRBV30
d_gene: NA
CDR3aa: CAWNLEFYEQYF
CDR3nt: TGTGCCTGGAATTTGGAATTTTACGAGCAGTACTTC

abundance: NA
j_gene: TRBJ1-4
v_gene: TRBV2
d_gene: TRBD1
CDR3aa: CASEGQGSEKLFF
CDR3nt: TGTGCCAGCGAAGGACAGGGAAGTGAAAAACTGTTTTTT

abundance: once
j_gene: TRBJ1-2
v_gene: TRBV28
d_gene: NA
CDR3aa: CASHPTGNIGYTF
CDR3nt: TGTGCCAGTCACCCTACGGGGAATATAGGCTACACCTTC

abundance: once
j_gene: TRBJ1-4
v_gene: TRBV4-3
d_gene: NA
CDR3aa: CASSQDRQSLGEKLFF
CDR3nt: TGCGCCAGCAGCCAAGATCGTCAATCCTTGGGGGAAAAACTGTTTTTT

abundance: NA
j_gene: TRBJ2-1
v_gene: TRBV7-8
d_gene: TRBD2
CDR3aa: CASTGGLFYNEQFF
CDR3nt: TGTGCCAGCACGGGAGGACTATTCTACAATGAGCAGTTCTTC

abundance: NA
j_gene: TRBJ2-3
v_gene: TRBV14
d_gene: NA
CDR3aa: CASSQVRATRSADTQYF
CDR3nt: TGTGCCAGCAGCCAAGTTAGGGCGACACGGAGCGCAGATACGCAGTATTTT

abundance: NA
j_gene: TRBJ1-2
v_gene: TRBV3-1/TRBV3-2
d_gene: NA
CDR3aa: CASSTTESLYGYTF
CDR3nt: TGTGCCAGCAGTACGACAGAGAGCCTCTATGGCTACACCTTC

abundance: NA
j_gene: TRBJ1-2
v_gene: TRBV4-1
d_gene: NA
CDR3aa: CASSQEITPGYGYTF
CDR3nt: TGCGCCAGCAGCCAAGAAATCACCCCCGGCTATGGCTACACCTTC

abundance: NA
j_gene: TRBJ2-5
v_gene: TRBV3-1/TRBV3-2
d_gene: NA
CDR3aa: CASSQGDSKTQYF
CDR3nt: TGTGCCAGCAGCCAAGGGGACTCCAAGACCCAGTACTTC

abundance: NA
j_gene: TRBJ1-3
v_gene: TRBV4-3
d_gene: NA
CDR3aa: CASSQTPAGNTIYF
CDR3nt: TGCGCCAGCAGCCAAACCCCTGCGGGAAACACCATATATTTT

abundance: NA
j_gene: TRBJ2-1
v_gene: TRBV11-1
d_gene: TRBD2
CDR3aa: CASSLNWRGAYNEQFF
CDR3nt: TGTGCCAGCAGCTTAAATTGGCGGGGGGCCTACAATGAGCAGTTCTTC

abundance: NA
j_gene: TRBJ1-3
v_gene: TRBV18
d_gene: NA
CDR3aa: CASSPQSTIYF
CDR3nt: TGTGCCAGCTCACCTCAATCCACCATATATTTT

abundance: NA
j_gene: TRBJ1-5
v_gene: TRBV19
d_gene: TRBD1
CDR3aa: CASSIQGARVNQPQHF
CDR3nt: TGTGCCAGTAGTATACAGGGGGCGCGAGTCAATCAGCCCCAGCATTTT

abundance: NA
j_gene: TRBJ2-3
v_gene: TRBV28
d_gene: TRBD2
CDR3aa: CASSLWLAGGSTDTQYF
CDR3nt: TGTGCCAGCAGTTTATGGCTAGCGGGTGGAAGCACAGATACGCAGTATTTT

abundance: few
j_gene: TRBJ1-1
v_gene: TRBV2
d_gene: NA
CDR3aa: CASSAGRLNTEAFF
CDR3nt: TGTGCCAGCAGTGCGGGCCGGTTGAACACTGAAGCTTTCTTT

abundance: NA
j_gene: TRBJ1-2
v_gene: TRBV7-2
d_gene: NA
CDR3aa: CASSLGQGNGYTF
CDR3nt: TGTGCCAGCAGCTTAGGGCAGGGAAACGGCTACACCTTC

abundance: NA
j_gene: TRBJ1-6
v_gene: TRBV4-1
d_gene: TRBD1
CDR3aa: CASSHPPGQIYSPLHF
CDR3nt: TGCGCCAGCAGCCACCCACCGGGACAGATCTATTCACCCCTCCACTTT

abundance: once
j_gene: TRBJ1-2
v_gene: TRBV19
d_gene: TRBD1
CDR3aa: CASSIGDREGGYTF
CDR3nt: TGTGCCAGTAGTATAGGCGACAGGGAGGGCGGCTACACCTTC

abundance: NA
j_gene: TRBJ1-1
v_gene: TRBV29-1
d_gene: NA
CDR3aa: CSVAVQLNTEAFF
CDR3nt: TGCAGCGTTGCGGTTCAGCTGAACACTGAAGCTTTCTTT

abundance: NA
j_gene: TRBJ1-2
v_gene: TRBV7-9
d_gene: NA
CDR3aa: CASSLDGGTNYGYTF
CDR3nt: TGTGCCAGCAGCTTAGATGGGGGCACTAACTATGGCTACACCTTC

abundance: NA
j_gene: TRBJ1-3
v_gene: TRBV18
d_gene: NA
CDR3aa: CASSPPKSPRVISGNTIYF
CDR3nt: TGTGCCAGCTCACCACCAAAGTCGCCACGGGTTATCTCTGGAAACACCATATATTTT

abundance: NA
j_gene: TRBJ1-1
v_gene: TRBV27
d_gene: NA
CDR3aa: CASSFNGAGERAFF
CDR3nt: TGTGCCAGCAGTTTTAACGGGGCAGGGGAGAGAGCTTTCTTT

abundance: NA
j_gene: TRBJ1-5
v_gene: TRBV6-5
d_gene: TRBD1
CDR3aa: CASRGQGAHQPQHF
CDR3nt: TGTGCCAGCAGGGGACAGGGGGCCCATCAGCCCCAGCATTTT

abundance: NA
j_gene: TRBJ1-5
v_gene: TRBV19
d_gene: NA
CDR3aa: CASHWTGGYSNQPQHF
CDR3nt: TGTGCCAGCCATTGGACGGGGGGCTATAGCAATCAGCCCCAGCATTTT

abundance: once
j_gene: TRBJ1-1
v_gene: TRBV4-2
d_gene: TRBD1
CDR3aa: CASGDRDEAFF
CDR3nt: TGTGCCAGCGGGGACAGGGACGAAGCTTTCTTT

abundance: NA
j_gene: TRBJ1-2
v_gene: TRBV4-2
d_gene: NA
CDR3aa: CASSQDLGDYGYTF
CDR3nt: TGTGCCAGCAGCCAAGATTTGGGGGACTATGGCTACACCTTC

abundance: few
j_gene: TRBJ2-7
v_gene: TRBV6-5
d_gene: TRBD1
CDR3aa: CASSLSQGAGEQYF
CDR3nt: TGTGCCAGCAGTTTATCGCAGGGGGCGGGCGAGCAGTACTTC

abundance: NA
j_gene: TRBJ1-4
v_gene: TRBV6-5
d_gene: NA
CDR3aa: CASGRVGNEKLFF
CDR3nt: TGTGCCAGCGGTAGGGTTGGTAATGAAAAACTGTTTTTT

abundance: NA
j_gene: TRBJ1-1
v_gene: TRBV28
d_gene: NA
CDR3aa: CASRLQNTEAFF
CDR3nt: TGTGCCAGCAGACTACAGAACACTGAAGCTTTCTTT

abundance: NA
j_gene: TRBJ2-1
v_gene: TRBV10-2
d_gene: NA
CDR3aa: CASSESIDPHRFF
CDR3nt: TGCGCCAGCAGTGAGTCGATAGATCCTCACCGGTTCTTC

abundance: NA
j_gene: TRBJ2-5
v_gene: TRBV7-6
d_gene: NA
CDR3aa: CASSLAEEGQYF
CDR3nt: TGTGCCAGCAGCTTAGCGGAAGAGGGCCAGTACTTC

abundance: NA
j_gene: TRBJ1-1
v_gene: TRBV3-1/TRBV3-2
d_gene: NA
CDR3aa: CASSPPGGRSNTEAFF
CDR3nt: TGTGCCAGCAGCCCCCCGGGGGGCCGCTCCAACACTGAAGCTTTCTTT

abundance: NA
j_gene: TRBJ1-1
v_gene: TRBV7-9
d_gene: TRBD1
CDR3aa: CASSLRTGKAFF
CDR3nt: TGTGCCAGCAGCCTCCGGACAGGGAAAGCTTTCTTT

abundance: NA
j_gene: TRBJ1-6
v_gene: TRBV6-5
d_gene: TRBD1
CDR3aa: CASRAGTGINSPLHF
CDR3nt: TGTGCCAGCAGGGCCGGGACAGGGATTAATTCACCCCTCCACTTT